The 26 T cell receptor beta chains below all came from one sample that was sequenced in a study of regulatory T cells in long-lasting Graves disease. The sample's time point: persistent/refractory GD, antithyroid drugs over 5 years with positive TRAb. With RNA extracted from PBMCs as input, the TCR library was made. Libraries of TCR beta came from iRepertoire HTBI primers plus Arm-PCR of CDR3 regions. TCRdb itself ran the multiplex PCR reads through MiXCR, one entry per CDR3 protein. The table lists about 470,000 distinct CDR3 sequences, about 22% of them singletons. The source material was peripheral blood mononuclear cells (PBMCs), sampled when the disease was refractory, from a patient treated with antithyroid drugs. These receptors all stem from a female donor with Graves disease.

This clonotype was observed many times. The rearrangement uses TRBV3-1 and TRBJ1-4; possible D gene TRBD1, 5 bases. V lost 7 bases to trimming and J lost 8 bases, with 14 bases between them. The germline V gene encodes CDR1 LGHDT and CDR2 YNNKEL (reference sequence). This CDR3 has 13 amino acids. CDR3 sequence: CASIGAGTEKLFF. The CDR3, as DNA: TGTGCCAGCATCGGAGCGGGGACCGAAAAACTGTTTTTT.

This clonotype has just a few counts. The chain uses TRBV12-3 or TRBV12-4 and TRBJ2-6, with D perhaps matching TRBD1 (5 bases). The CDR3 contains 16 residues. Trimming took 5 bases from V and 0 from J, leaving 11 bases between them. In DNA, the CDR3 is TGTGCCAGCAGTAACCACAGGAACTCTGGGGCCAACGTCCTGACTTTC. This encodes CASSNHRNSGANVLTF.

This clonotype was recorded many times. The chain carries TRBV7-9 and TRBJ2-5; TRBD2 matches 8 bases. Germline V gene sequence: CDR1 SEHNR, CDR2 FQNEAQ (reference sequence). The CDR3 has 15 residues. V trimming: 5 bases; J trimming: 5 bases; junction bases outside the gene matches: 10. The CDR3 here is CASSPSSGSRETQYF. CDR3 DNA: TGTGCCAGCAGCCCCAGCAGCGGGAGCAGGGAGACCCAGTACTTC.

In this sample, this clonotype turned up many times. This chain joins TRBV9 and TRBJ1-6; D call uncertain. CDR1 and CDR2 (germline): SGDLS, YYNGEE. Trimming removed 0 bases at V and 0 bases at J, with 7 bases between. CDR3 size: 16 residues. CDR3 in DNA: TGTGCCAGCAGCGTAGCTCAGTCCTCCTATAATTCACCCCTCCACTTT. Amino acids: CASSVAQSSYNSPLHF.

J is TRBJ1-1 and V is TRBV7-9; 8 nucleotides match TRBD1. CDR1 and CDR2 from the germline V gene are SEHNR and FQNEAQ (reference sequence). The CDR3 has 14 residues. Trimming removed 2 bases from V and 10 bases from J; junction bases left unmatched: 9. As DNA, the CDR3 is TGTGCCAGCAGCTTACCCGACCCCGGGACAGGAGCTTTCTTT. This sequence encodes CASSLPDPGTGAFF.

This clonotype appeared many times. The chain has TRBV2 and TRBJ1-6; TRBD1 might be the D (6 bases). This CDR3 comprises 14 residues. V was clipped by 5 bases and J by 8 bases, with 13 bases between them. CDR1 is SNHLY and CDR2 is FYNNEI in the germline V gene. The CDR3 protein is CASSRQVGDSPLHF. In DNA form, the CDR3 reads TGTGCCAGCAGTCGACAGGTCGGCGATTCACCCCTCCACTTT. Filled out from reference TRBV2 and TRBJ1-6, the complete variable domain reads EPEVTQTPSHQVTQMGQEVILRCVPISNHLYFYWYRQILGQKVEFLVSFYNNEISEKSEIFDDQFSVERPDGSNFTLKIRSTKLEDSAMYFCASSRQVGDSPLHFGNGTRLTVT.

This clonotype has more than one count but fewer than ten. The chain employs TRBV29-1 and TRBJ2-7, with D perhaps being TRBD1 or TRBD2 (5 bases each). Germline CDR1 and CDR2: SQVTM and ANQGSEA. Trimming pared 6 bases from V and 7 bases from J, leaving 28 bases between. The CDR3 is 16 amino acids. In DNA, the CDR3 is TGCAGCGTCCAGGGTGCCCGAATGGGAGAGTGGAGGGAGCAGTACTTC. Translation gives CSVQGARMGEWREQYF.

This sequence joins TRBV6-2 or TRBV6-3 and TRBJ2-1, with a weak D call TRBD2 (5 bases). V dropped 2 bases and J dropped 5 bases, with 19 bases sitting between them. This CDR3 has 17 residues. Germline V gives CDR1 MNHEY, CDR2 SVGEGT. The CDR3 spells CASSYPSPSGPNNEQFF. CDR3 in DNA: TGTGCCAGCAGTTACCCCTCCCCGAGCGGCCCTAACAATGAGCAGTTCTTC.

This clonotype was seen many times. The chain has TRBV5-1 and TRBJ1-2; D not resolved. V dropped 4 bases and J dropped 8 bases, with 15 bases sitting between them. The CDR3 has 13 amino acids. CDR1 and CDR2 (germline): SGHRS, YFSETQ. The CDR3 nucleotides are TGCGCCAGCAGCCAGCGGCGGGAGTCAGGCTACACCTTC. It encodes CASSQRRESGYTF.

Only a few counts were recorded for this clonotype. V is TRBV10-3 and J is TRBJ2-7; the D gene is possibly TRBD1 (7 bases). Germline CDR1 and CDR2: ENHRY and SYGVKD. The CDR3 covers 14 residues. The CDR3, as DNA: TGTGCGAGTCAGGGGGGCCCTCTGAGCGACGAGCAGTACTTC. Protein product: CASQGGPLSDEQYF.

This clonotype showed up many times. V gene TRBV6-1 combines with J gene TRBJ1-1, with D possibly matching TRBD1 (5 bases). This CDR3 is 14 amino acids long. The V gene lost 10 bases and the J gene lost 1 base, with 16 bases spanning the gap. CDR1 MNHNS and CDR2 SASEGT come from the germline V gene. The CDR3 DNA sequence: TGTGCCACCACAATCACCCAGGGGAACACTGAAGCTTTCTTT. This sequence encodes CATTITQGNTEAFF.

This clonotype was counted many times. The chain joins TRBV11-3 to TRBJ2-4; tentatively, D is TRBD2 (6 bases). The V end lost 6 bases, the J end lost 7 bases, and 13 bases lay between the germline ends. The CDR3 spans 13 residues. Germline V lookup: CDR1 SGHNT, CDR2 YENEEA. This chain's CDR3 is CASSPAGGNIQYF. The CDR3 region has the DNA TGTGCCAGCAGTCCCGCTGGGGGGAACATTCAGTACTTC.

This clonotype has at least ten counts. This chain joins TRBV19 and TRBJ1-2, with a possible D match to TRBD1 (6 bases). There are 13 residues in the CDR3. The germline V gene encodes CDR1 LNHDA and CDR2 SQIVND (reference sequence). The V and J ends lost 8 bases and 4 bases respectively, with 14 bases between them. This chain's CDR3 is CASLPAGAYGYTF. In DNA, the CDR3 is TGTGCCAGTCTCCCGGCAGGGGCCTATGGCTACACCTTC.

This rearrangement joins TRBV28 to TRBJ2-5; TRBD1 aligns across 10 bases. J was trimmed by 7 bases and V by 5 bases; bases with no gene match: 7. The germline V gene encodes CDR1 MDHEN and CDR2 SYDVKM. The CDR3 is 14 amino acids. CDR3 DNA: TGTGCCAGCAGTACCGGACAGGGGGTCGTGACCCAGTACTTC. Protein sequence: CASSTGQGVVTQYF.

This clonotype was observed at least ten times. The chain uses TRBV12-5 and TRBJ1-1; 10 nucleotides align to TRBD1. The germline V gene has CDR1 LGHNT and CDR2 FRNRAP. The CDR3 runs 16 residues. The ends lost 4 bases at V and 6 bases at J; junction bases unmatched: 11. The CDR3 nucleotides read TGTGCTAGTGGTTCCCCTTGGACAGGGGGGACGCCTGAAGCTTTCTTT. Protein sequence: CASGSPWTGGTPEAFF.

This clonotype was detected many times. The chain joins TRBV6-5 to TRBJ2-7; D ambiguous. Per germline, CDR1 MNHEY and CDR2 SVGAGI. The CDR3 has 17 residues. V was cut by 0 bases and J by 1 base, with 16 bases left in between. The chain's CDR3 is CASSYSAGNGVSYEQYF. The CDR3 DNA reads as TGTGCCAGCAGTTACTCGGCTGGGAATGGCGTATCCTACGAGCAGTACTTC.

V and J are TRBV5-1 and TRBJ2-2; 7 bases align to TRBD1. The CDR3 is 16 residues long. With V trimmed by 3 bases and J by 4 bases, 9 bases remained unmatched. The V gene's germline CDR1 is SGHRS and CDR2 YFSETQ. Here the CDR3 DNA reads TGCGCCAGCAGCTCACGGGACAGCCTGGGCACCGGGGAGCTGTTTTTT. Encoded protein: CASSSRDSLGTGELFF.

This sequence joins TRBV14 and TRBJ1-2, with TRBD1 identical over 9 bases. Germline lookup yields CDR1 SGHDN and CDR2 FVKESK. V dropped 4 bases and J dropped 6; count of bases not matched to a gene: 12. The CDR3 loop spans 16 amino acids. CDR3 amino acids: CASSPRDRVFGNGYTF. CDR3 coding DNA: TGTGCCAGCAGCCCCCGGGACAGGGTGTTTGGTAATGGCTACACCTTC.

A few counts support this clonotype. This clone may be a read error of a much larger clone one base away. The gene calls are TRBV27 and TRBJ1-2; weak D call: TRBD1 (5 bases). This CDR3 spans 15 amino acids. Germline V gives CDR1 MNHEY, CDR2 SMNVEV (reference sequence). Written as DNA, the CDR3 is TGTGCCAGCAGTTTTGGGGCAGGGTATTTCTATGGCTGCACCTTC. This translates into CASSFGAGYFYGCTF.

Ten or more counts support this clonotype. This chain connects TRBV6-2 or TRBV6-3 to TRBJ1-1; D ambiguous. This CDR3 has 16 amino acids. Germline loops: CDR1 MNHEY, CDR2 SVGEGT. Between the trimmed V and J ends, which lost 0 bases and 4 bases, there was a span of 15 bases. The CDR3 here is CASSYSPGLVGTEAFF. For the CDR3, the DNA is TGTGCCAGCAGTTACTCCCCGGGGTTGGTCGGCACTGAAGCTTTCTTT.

The table lists this clonotype with many counts. The chain links TRBV6-2 or TRBV6-3 to TRBJ2-7; D possibly corresponds to TRBD2 (6 bases). Germline V gene lookup returns CDR1 MNHEY and CDR2 SVGEGT. V was cut by 7 bases and J by 1 base, with 17 bases left in between. The CDR3 totals 15 residues. The CDR3 region is CASTVSLATSYEQYF. The CDR3 DNA follows: TGTGCCAGCACCGTATCCCTAGCGACTTCCTACGAGCAGTACTTC.

This clonotype was seen only a few times. This sequence joins TRBV20-1 and TRBJ2-7; the match to TRBD2 covers 14 bases. V shed 6 bases and J 3 bases; nucleotides not matched to a gene: 7. The CDR3 covers 15 residues. In germline, CDR1 is DFQATT, CDR2 SNEGSKA (reference sequence). CDR3 residues: CSAIPGLAGVYEQYF. The CDR3 DNA reads as TGCAGTGCGATCCCGGGACTAGCGGGGGTCTACGAGCAGTACTTC.

This clonotype was detected a few times. CDR3: CASTTGSGNTIYF. CDR3 DNA sequence: TGTGCCAGTACTACCGGCTCTGGAAACACCATATATTTT. This chain links TRBV19 with TRBJ1-3; no reliable D call. V was trimmed by 7 bases and J by 0 bases, leaving 7 bases between them. Per the germline V gene, CDR1 is LNHDA and CDR2 is SQIVND (reference sequence). This CDR3 is 13 amino acids long.

Remarks on this clonotype: This clone may be a read error of a much larger clone one base away. The chain carries TRBV10-3 and TRBJ2-7; 12 bases align to TRBD2. With 8 bases clipped from V and 2 bases from J, the junction kept 4 bases outside the gene matches. The CDR3 spans 14 residues. Germline CDR1 is ENHRY and CDR2 is SYGVKD. The CDR3 DNA is TGTGCCATCGGCCGGACTAGCGGGACCTACGAGCAGTACTTC. Protein sequence: CAIGRTSGTYEQYF.

This clonotype was seen repeatedly, ten times or more. V gene TRBV20-1 combines with J gene TRBJ1-1; the D gene is possibly TRBD1 (5 bases). This CDR3 has 12 amino acids. Germline-derived CDR1 and CDR2 are DFQATT and SNEGSKA (reference sequence). V was shortened by 6 bases and J by 5 bases, with 13 bases between the two germline ends. The DNA of the CDR3 is TGCAGTGCCCTGCCCGGGGGGACTGAAGCTTTCTTT. Encoded protein: CSALPGGTEAFF.

V usage is TRBV20-1 and J usage is TRBJ2-2, with 9 bases that match TRBD1. Germline assignment: CDR1 DFQATT and CDR2 SNEGSKA (reference sequence). The V and J ends lost 6 bases and 2 bases, in that order; junction bases with no gene match: 4. CDR3 size: 14 residues. In nucleotides, the CDR3 is TGCAGTGCCGTACAGGGGGCTAACACCGGGGAGCTGTTTTTT. Translated, it gives CSAVQGANTGELFF.